This T cell receptor (beta chain) was captured in a study of blood T cell repertoires in COVID-19. Study context: Acute and convalescent COVID-19 samples came from the United States, Italy and Spain. PBMCs, B-cell-depleted T cells, or T cells were the source of the cDNA or gDNA that made up the material.

Original methodology: Reference gene primer amplification gave estimated nucleated cell counts. TCRdb's table, derived via immunoSEQ multiplex PCR, lists solely in-frame clones and lacks some. V, J and clone size derive from that table, while D and trimming were established from the DNA sequence. Of some 100,000 clones in the sample, less than 85% were seen once. This CDR3 is built from 14 residues. The V and J ends lost 5 bases and 2 bases respectively, with 12 bases between them. Germline V gene lookup returns CDR1 SGHNT and CDR2 YYREEE (reference sequence). During active infection, Seattle patients enrolled and were then monitored through disease.

Sequenced input: peripheral blood. The TCR originated in a man between 65 and 85 years old with COVID-19, enrolled during active disease. V and J are TRBV5-4 and TRBJ2-3; D is possibly TRBD1 (6 bases). CDR3 amino acids: CASSTDSFTDTQYF. The CDR3 DNA sequence: TGTGCCAGCAGTACGGACAGTTTCACAGATACGCAGTATTTT. Full variable domain (rest looked up from reference TRBV5-4 and TRBJ2-3): ETGVTQSPTHLIKTRGQQVTLRCSSQSGHNTVSWYQQALGQGPQFIFQYYREEENGRGNFPPRFSGLQFPNYSSELNVNALELDDSALYLCASSTDSFTDTQYFGPGTRLTVL.